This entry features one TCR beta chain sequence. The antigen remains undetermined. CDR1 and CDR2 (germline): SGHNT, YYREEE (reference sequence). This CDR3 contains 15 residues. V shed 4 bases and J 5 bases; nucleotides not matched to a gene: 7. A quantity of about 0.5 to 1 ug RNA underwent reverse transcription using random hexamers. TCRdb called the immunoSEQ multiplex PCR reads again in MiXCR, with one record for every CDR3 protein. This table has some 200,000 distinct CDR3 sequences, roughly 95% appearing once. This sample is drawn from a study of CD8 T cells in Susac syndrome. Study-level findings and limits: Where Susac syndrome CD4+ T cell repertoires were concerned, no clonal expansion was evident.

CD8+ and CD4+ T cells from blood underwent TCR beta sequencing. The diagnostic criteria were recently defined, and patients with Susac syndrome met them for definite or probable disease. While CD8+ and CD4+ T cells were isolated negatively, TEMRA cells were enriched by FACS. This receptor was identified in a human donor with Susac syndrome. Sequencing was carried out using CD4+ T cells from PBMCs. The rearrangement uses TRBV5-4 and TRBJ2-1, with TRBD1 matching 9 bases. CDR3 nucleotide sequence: TGTGCCAGCAGCCGGGGCGGGACAGGGAACAATGAGCAGTTCTTC. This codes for CASSRGGTGNNEQFF.